The present entry profiles one T cell receptor beta chain with its context. The V segment lost 5 bases and the J segment 6 bases; nucleotides outside the gene matches: 1. Germline assignment: CDR1 SEHNR and CDR2 FQNEAQ (reference sequence). This CDR3 is built from 14 residues. The repertoire was sequenced with immunoSEQ multiplex PCR; TCRdb's copy has only in-frame clones and lacks some. The sample has around 300,000 clones; approximately 90% are singletons. This entry is derived from a study of Ad26.COV2.S vaccination and SARS-CoV-2 variants. Study background: Donor joined the COV1001 Ad26.COV2.S trial arm.

Treatment of the sample: some 20 received Ad26.COV2.S at low or high dose, single or two shots; about 5 received placebo; per-sample allocation not given. At day 63 after the first vaccine or placebo injection, samples were drawn. An Ad26 vector that expressed Wuhan-strain SARS-CoV-2 spike constituted the vaccine. The gene calls are TRBV7-9 and TRBJ2-1, with 13 bases matching TRBD2. The sample here was peripheral blood, taken in a trial of Ad26.COV2.S vaccine versus placebo. This sequence originates from a person aged 18 to 65 who received the Ad26.COV2.S COVID-19 vaccine or a placebo. The CDR3 region has the DNA TGTGCCAGCAGCACTAGCGGGGGGGCCAATGAGCAGTTCTTC. Amino acid sequence: CASSTSGGANEQFF.